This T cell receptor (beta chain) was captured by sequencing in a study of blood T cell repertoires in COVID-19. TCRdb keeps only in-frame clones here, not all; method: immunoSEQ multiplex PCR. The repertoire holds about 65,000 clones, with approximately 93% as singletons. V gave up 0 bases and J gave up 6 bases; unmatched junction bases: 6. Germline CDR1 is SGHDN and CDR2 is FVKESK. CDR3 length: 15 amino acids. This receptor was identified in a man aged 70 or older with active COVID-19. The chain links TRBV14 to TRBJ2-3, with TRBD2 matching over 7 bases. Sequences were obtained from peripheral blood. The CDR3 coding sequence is TGTGCCAGCAGCCAAGATCGTACTAGCGTTGATACGCAGTATTTT. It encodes CASSQDRTSVDTQYF.